These T cell receptor beta chains were read from a single sample in a study of post-analysis software for immune sequencing data. TCRdb re-called the PCR reads with MiXCR, one entry per CDR3 protein. The data hold roughly 800,000 distinct CDR3 sequences, with roughly 46% observed a single time. The specimen sequenced was blood. The receptors were sampled from a girl aged 5 to 17 with multiple sclerosis. The CDR3 runs from the conserved cysteine through the conserved F or W. The order of the fields is clone size, J gene, D gene, V gene, CDR3 protein, CDR3 DNA. A D gene is named only where the DNA matches it firmly. Clone size appears in some rows only: once, few, many, or a class for an expanded clone.

>few|TRBJ1-6|NA|TRBV7-2
CASSLRSPLHF
TGTGCCAGCAGCTTAAGGTCACCCCTCCACTTT
>NA|TRBJ2-3|NA|TRBV24-1
CATSGPLADTQYF
TGTGCCACCAGTGGCCCTCTGGCGGATACGCAGTATTTT
>NA|TRBJ1-1|NA|TRBV30
CAWMASETEAFF
TGTGCCTGGATGGCATCGGAGACTGAAGCTTTCTTT
>NA|TRBJ2-3|NA|TRBV6-1
CASSARMRDTQYF
TGTGCCAGCAGTGCCAGGATGCGAGATACGCAGTATTTT
>NA|TRBJ2-6|NA|TRBV11-2
CASSLALGDISGANVLTF
TGTGCCAGCAGCTTAGCCCTGGGAGACATTTCTGGGGCCAACGTCCTGACTTTC
>NA|TRBJ2-1|TRBD2|TRBV12-3/TRBV12-4
CASSFQREFNEQFF
TGTGCCAGCAGTTTCCAGCGGGAGTTCAATGAGCAGTTCTTC
>NA|TRBJ1-2|NA|TRBV10-3
CAIAGSSADYGYTF
TGTGCCATCGCGGGGAGCTCCGCCGACTATGGCTACACCTTC
>NA|TRBJ1-6|TRBD1|TRBV20-1
CSASHLGTGVSPLHF
TGCAGTGCCTCCCATTTGGGGACAGGGGTCTCTCCCCTCCACTTT
>few|TRBJ2-5|NA|TRBV6-5
CASSYLGRQETQYF
TGTGCCAGCAGTTATCTGGGCAGACAAGAGACCCAGTACTTC
>many|TRBJ2-7|NA|TRBV12-3/TRBV12-4
CASSFGPGSYEQYF
TGTGCCAGCAGTTTCGGCCCTGGGTCGTACGAGCAGTACTTC
>many|TRBJ2-4|NA|TRBV20-1
CSALALRAENLLNIQYF
TGCAGTGCTTTGGCACTTCGTGCCGAAAATTTACTTAACATTCAGTACTTC
>few|TRBJ1-5|NA|TRBV4-3
CASSQGLNQPQHF
TGCGCCAGCAGCCAAGGGTTGAATCAGCCCCAGCATTTT
>few|TRBJ2-1|NA|TRBV5-1
CASSPDSYAAYNEQFF
TGCGCCAGCAGCCCGGACTCCTACGCCGCTTACAATGAGCAGTTCTTC
>NA|TRBJ1-2|TRBD1|TRBV3-1
CASSQIQGARHGYTF
TGTGCCAGCAGCCAAATTCAGGGGGCAAGACATGGCTACACCTTC
>few|TRBJ2-1|TRBD2|TRBV6-1
CASSGSAGVDEQFF
TGTGCCAGCAGTGGATCAGCGGGAGTGGATGAGCAGTTCTTC
>NA|TRBJ1-1|NA|TRBV11-3
CASSLATGEGTEAFF
TGTGCCAGCAGCTTAGCAACTGGGGAGGGTACTGAAGCTTTCTTT
>few|TRBJ2-1|NA|TRBV12-3/TRBV12-4
CASSFRSGTYNEQFF
TGTGCCAGCAGTTTTAGGAGCGGTACCTACAATGAGCAGTTCTTC
>NA|TRBJ1-2|NA|TRBV6-5
CASSYGVGNYGYTF
TGTGCCAGCAGTTACGGGGTAGGGAACTATGGCTACACCTTC
>NA|TRBJ2-1|NA|TRBV29-1
CSVRGGFNEQFF
TGCAGCGTAAGAGGGGGGTTTAATGAGCAGTTCTTC
>once|TRBJ1-2|NA|TRBV10-3
CAARGQGDNYGYTF
TGTGCCGCCCGGGGGCAGGGTGATAACTATGGCTACACCTTC
>few|TRBJ1-2|NA|TRBV6-5
CASSGDSRGYTF
TGTGCCAGCAGTGGGGACTCACGTGGCTACACCTTC
>NA|TRBJ1-1|NA|TRBV14
CASSQDIHTEAFF
TGTGCCAGCAGCCAAGATATTCACACTGAAGCTTTCTTT
>NA|TRBJ2-7|NA|TRBV10-1
CASSESGSRGEQYF
TGCGCCAGCAGTGAGTCCGGCAGCCGTGGCGAGCAGTACTTC
>few|TRBJ2-5|NA|TRBV18
CASSPFGGRKETQYF
TGTGCCAGCTCACCATTCGGGGGCAGGAAAGAGACCCAGTACTTC
>NA|TRBJ1-1|TRBD1|TRBV4-1
CASSQEMGQGVSNTEAFF
TGCGCCAGCAGCCAAGAGATGGGACAGGGGGTGTCGAACACTGAAGCTTTCTTT
>few|TRBJ2-7|NA|TRBV20-1
CSAILAGWSYEQYF
TGCAGTGCTATCCTCGCGGGATGGTCCTACGAGCAGTACTTC
>few|TRBJ2-3|TRBD2|TRBV7-2
CASSLPSGGGTDTQYF
TGTGCCAGCAGTTTACCTAGCGGGGGGGGCACAGATACGCAGTATTTT
>NA|TRBJ2-4|NA|TRBV13
CANSSPPEGDIQYF
TGTGCCAACAGCTCGCCACCGGAGGGAGACATTCAGTACTTC
>NA|TRBJ2-1|NA|TRBV15
CATLGGVANEQFF
TGTGCCACCCTAGGAGGAGTAGCGAATGAGCAGTTCTTC
>NA|TRBJ2-1|NA|TRBV5-4
CASSLPSTNEQFF
TGTGCCAGCAGCTTACCCAGTACCAATGAGCAGTTCTTC
>NA|TRBJ2-1|TRBD2|TRBV20-1
CSAEKPGLALNEQFF
TGCAGTGCTGAGAAACCGGGACTAGCCCTCAATGAGCAGTTCTTC
>NA|TRBJ2-7|NA|TRBV5-1
CASSLAKQGVSYEQYF
TGCGCCAGCAGCTTGGCCAAGCAGGGTGTTTCCTACGAGCAGTACTTC
>NA|TRBJ2-3|NA|TRBV7-9
CASSSSNTQYF
TGTGCCAGCAGTTCTTCCAATACGCAGTATTTT
>NA|TRBJ2-1|TRBD2|TRBV28
CASSLADTPYNEQFF
TGTGCCAGCAGCCTAGCGGACACCCCCTACAATGAGCAGTTCTTC
>few|TRBJ1-2|TRBD1|TRBV11-2
CASSLDRATNYGYTF
TGTGCCAGCAGCCTGGACAGGGCTACTAACTATGGCTACACCTTC
>NA|TRBJ2-5|TRBD2|TRBV12-3/TRBV12-4
CASSVAGVAGETQYF
TGTGCCAGCAGTGTAGCGGGAGTAGCCGGAGAGACCCAGTACTTC
>few|TRBJ2-7|TRBD2|TRBV4-1
CASSQETSATYEQYF
TGCGCCAGCAGCCAAGAGACTAGCGCGACCTACGAGCAGTACTTC
>NA|TRBJ2-7|TRBD2|TRBV29-1
CSVGPAGGPYEQYF
TGCAGCGTTGGGCCGGCGGGAGGTCCCTACGAGCAGTACTTC
>NA|TRBJ1-2|NA|TRBV9
CASSPGQSIYGYTF
TGTGCCAGCAGCCCAGGACAGTCCATCTATGGCTACACCTTC
>few|TRBJ1-5|NA|TRBV20-1
CSANGAADQPQHF
TGCAGTGCTAATGGGGCGGCAGATCAGCCCCAGCATTTT
>NA|TRBJ1-4|NA|TRBV2
CASFKQGAEKLFF
TGTGCCAGCTTCAAACAGGGTGCTGAAAAACTGTTTTTT
>NA|TRBJ1-5|NA|TRBV20-1
CSARHPGESNQPQHF
TGCAGTGCTAGACATCCCGGGGAGAGCAATCAGCCCCAGCATTTT